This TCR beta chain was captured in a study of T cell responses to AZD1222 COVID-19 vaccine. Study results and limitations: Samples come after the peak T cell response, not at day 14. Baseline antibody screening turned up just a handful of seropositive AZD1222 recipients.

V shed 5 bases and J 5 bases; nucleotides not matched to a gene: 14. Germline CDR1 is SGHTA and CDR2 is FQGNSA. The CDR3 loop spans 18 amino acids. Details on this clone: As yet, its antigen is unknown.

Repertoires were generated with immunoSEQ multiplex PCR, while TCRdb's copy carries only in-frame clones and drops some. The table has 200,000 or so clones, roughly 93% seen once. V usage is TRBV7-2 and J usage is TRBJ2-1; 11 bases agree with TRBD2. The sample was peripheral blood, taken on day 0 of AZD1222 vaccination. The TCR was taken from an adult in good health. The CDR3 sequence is CASSPSAAGTSGDNEQFF. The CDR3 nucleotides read TGTGCCAGCAGCCCTAGTGCCGCCGGGACTAGCGGTGACAATGAGCAGTTCTTC.